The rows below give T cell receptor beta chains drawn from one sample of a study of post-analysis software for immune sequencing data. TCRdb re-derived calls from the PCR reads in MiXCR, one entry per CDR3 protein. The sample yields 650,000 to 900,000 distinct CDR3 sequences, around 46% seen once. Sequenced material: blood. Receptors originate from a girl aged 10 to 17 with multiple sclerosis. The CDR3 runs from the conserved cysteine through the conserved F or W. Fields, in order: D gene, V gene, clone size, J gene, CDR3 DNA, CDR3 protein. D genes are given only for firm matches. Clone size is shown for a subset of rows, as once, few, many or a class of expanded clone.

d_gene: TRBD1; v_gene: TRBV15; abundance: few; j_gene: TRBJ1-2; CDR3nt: TGTGCCACCAGTCCTAGGATAGGGGACAGCTTCCATGGCTACACCTTC; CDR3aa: CATSPRIGDSFHGYTF
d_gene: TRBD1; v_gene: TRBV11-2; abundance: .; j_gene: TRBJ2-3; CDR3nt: TGTGCCAGCAGCTTAGTACAGGGGTTCACAGATACGCAGTATTTT; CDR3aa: CASSLVQGFTDTQYF
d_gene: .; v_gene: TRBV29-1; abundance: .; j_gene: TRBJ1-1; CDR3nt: TGCAGCGTTGAAGCTGGGCAACTCACTGAAGCTTTCTTT; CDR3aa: CSVEAGQLTEAFF
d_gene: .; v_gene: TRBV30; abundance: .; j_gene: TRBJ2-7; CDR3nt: TGTGCCTGGAGAGCCGAGTCCTACGAGCAGTACTTC; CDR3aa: CAWRAESYEQYF
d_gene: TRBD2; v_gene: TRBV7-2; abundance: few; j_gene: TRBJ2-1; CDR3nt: TGTGCCAGCAGCCCCCATGCGACCAAGACTAGCGGGAGCTTGTATGAGCAGTTCTTC; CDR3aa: CASSPHATKTSGSLYEQFF
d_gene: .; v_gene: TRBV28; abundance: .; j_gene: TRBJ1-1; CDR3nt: TGTGCCAGCAATTCCCCCCACGGCAACACTGAAGCTTTCTTT; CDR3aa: CASNSPHGNTEAFF
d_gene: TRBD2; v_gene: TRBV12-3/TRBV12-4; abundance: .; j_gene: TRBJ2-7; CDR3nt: TGTGCCAGCAGTAGTCCTGGGTTAGCGGGCCAGTACGAGCAGTACTTC; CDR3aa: CASSSPGLAGQYEQYF
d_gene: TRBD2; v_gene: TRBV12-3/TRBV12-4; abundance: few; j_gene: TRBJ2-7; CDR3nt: TGTGCCAGCAGTCGACTAGCGGAGAACTACGAGCAGTACTTC; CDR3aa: CASSRLAENYEQYF
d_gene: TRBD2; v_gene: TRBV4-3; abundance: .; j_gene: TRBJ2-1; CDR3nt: TGCGCCAGCAGCCAAGAAGCAGCGGGAGCCAATGAGCAGTTCTTC; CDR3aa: CASSQEAAGANEQFF
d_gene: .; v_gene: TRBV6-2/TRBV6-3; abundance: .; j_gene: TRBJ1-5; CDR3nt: TGTGCCAGCAGTCGAGACAGCGGAGGTAATCCCCAGCATTTT; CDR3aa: CASSRDSGGNPQHF
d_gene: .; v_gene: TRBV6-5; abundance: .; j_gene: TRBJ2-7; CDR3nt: TGTGCCAGCAGTTATGATAACGAGCAGTACTTC; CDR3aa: CASSYDNEQYF
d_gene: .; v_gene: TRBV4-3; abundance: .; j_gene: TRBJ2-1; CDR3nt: TGCGCCAGCAGCGTGGAGAGGAACCCCTACAATGAGCAGTTCTTC; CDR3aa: CASSVERNPYNEQFF
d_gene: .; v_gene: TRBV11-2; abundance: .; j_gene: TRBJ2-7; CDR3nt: TGTGCCAGCAGGTCCCGGGACACCTACGAGCAGTACTTC; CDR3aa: CASRSRDTYEQYF
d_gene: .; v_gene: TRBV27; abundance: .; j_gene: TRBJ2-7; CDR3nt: TGTGCCAGCAGTTTGGGATTCGCCTACGAGCAGTACTTC; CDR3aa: CASSLGFAYEQYF
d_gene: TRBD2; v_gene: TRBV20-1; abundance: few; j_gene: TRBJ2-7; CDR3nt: TGCAGTGGGCGAGCGGGAGGATACGAGCAGTACTTC; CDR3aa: CSGRAGGYEQYF
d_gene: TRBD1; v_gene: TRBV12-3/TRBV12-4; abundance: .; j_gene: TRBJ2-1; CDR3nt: TGTGCCAGCAGTCCCCGGACAGGGGTTTTTGTTGAGCAGTTCTTC; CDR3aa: CASSPRTGVFVEQFF
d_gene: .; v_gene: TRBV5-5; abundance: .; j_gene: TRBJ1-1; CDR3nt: TGTGCCAGCAGCTGGACAGTCATGAACACTGAAGCTTTCTTT; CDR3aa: CASSWTVMNTEAFF
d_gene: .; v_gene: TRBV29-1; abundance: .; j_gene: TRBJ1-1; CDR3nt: TGCAGCGTCCCCATAGCCGGTACTGAAGCTTTCTTT; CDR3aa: CSVPIAGTEAFF
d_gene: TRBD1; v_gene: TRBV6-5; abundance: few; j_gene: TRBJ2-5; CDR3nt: TGTGCCAGCAGTTACACACCGACAGGGCAGGAGACCCAGTACTTC; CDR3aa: CASSYTPTGQETQYF
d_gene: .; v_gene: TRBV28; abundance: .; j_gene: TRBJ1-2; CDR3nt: TGTGCCAGCAGTTCTCATTCGGACAGAAGCATGGTCTATGGCTACACCTTC; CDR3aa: CASSSHSDRSMVYGYTF
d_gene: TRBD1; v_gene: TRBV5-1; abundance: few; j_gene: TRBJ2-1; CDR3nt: TGCGCCAGCAGGGTGGGACAGGGACTCTACAATGAGCAGTTCTTC; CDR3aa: CASRVGQGLYNEQFF
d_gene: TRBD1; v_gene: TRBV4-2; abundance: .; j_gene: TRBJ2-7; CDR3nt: TGTGCCAGCAGCCAAGATCTGGGCGGGACAGGGTCCTCCTACGAGCAGTACTTC; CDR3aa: CASSQDLGGTGSSYEQYF
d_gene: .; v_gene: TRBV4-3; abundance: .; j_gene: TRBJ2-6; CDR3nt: TGCGCCAGCAGCCAAGAGATCAGAACGAGCTCTGGGGCCAACGTCCTGACTTTC; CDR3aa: CASSQEIRTSSGANVLTF
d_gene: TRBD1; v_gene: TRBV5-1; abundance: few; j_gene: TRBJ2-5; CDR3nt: TGCGCCAGCAGCATCGGACAGGGACAAGAGACCCAGTACTTC; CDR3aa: CASSIGQGQETQYF
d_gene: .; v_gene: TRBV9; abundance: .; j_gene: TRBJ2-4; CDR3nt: TGTGTCAGCAGCGTAGGAGGCAATACCAAAAACATTCAGTACTTC; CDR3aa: CVSSVGGNTKNIQYF
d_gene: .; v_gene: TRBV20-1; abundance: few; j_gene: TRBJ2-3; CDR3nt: TGCAGTGCTAGAGGGCAGGGGAACACAGATACGCAGTATTTT; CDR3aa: CSARGQGNTDTQYF
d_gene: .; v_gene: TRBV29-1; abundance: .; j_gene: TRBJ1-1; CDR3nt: TGCAGCGTTGAACAGGGCGGGGGTGAAGCTTTCTTT; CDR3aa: CSVEQGGGEAFF
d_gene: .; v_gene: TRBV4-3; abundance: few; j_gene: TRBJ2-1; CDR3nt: TGCGCCAGCAGCCAAGAGCCAGCTTCTAGTCACAATGAGCAGTTCTTC; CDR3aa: CASSQEPASSHNEQFF
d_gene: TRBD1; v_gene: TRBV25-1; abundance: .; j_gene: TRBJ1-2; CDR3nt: TGTGCCAGCAGGGGACCGGGACAGGGATGGAACTATGGCTACACCTTC; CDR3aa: CASRGPGQGWNYGYTF
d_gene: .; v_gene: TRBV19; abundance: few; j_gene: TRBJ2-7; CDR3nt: TGTGCCAGTAGTTTCCAGCCATACTCCTACGAGCAGTACTTC; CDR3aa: CASSFQPYSYEQYF
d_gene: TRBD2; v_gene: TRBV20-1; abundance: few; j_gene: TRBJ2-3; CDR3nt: TGCAGTGCCGGGAGTAGCGGGAGAGCAAGCACAGATACGCAGTATTTT; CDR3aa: CSAGSSGRASTDTQYF
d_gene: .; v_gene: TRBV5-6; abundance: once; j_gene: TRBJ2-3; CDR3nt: TGTGCCAGCAGCTTGAAGGTGTTGGCGGCAGATACGCAGTATTTT; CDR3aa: CASSLKVLAADTQYF
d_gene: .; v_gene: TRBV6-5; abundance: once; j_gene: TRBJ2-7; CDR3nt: TGTGCCAGCAGACCAGGAACGCCAGCCTACGAGCAGTACTTC; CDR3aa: CASRPGTPAYEQYF
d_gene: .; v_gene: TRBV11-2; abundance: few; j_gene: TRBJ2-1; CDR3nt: TGTGCCAGCAGCTTATTCAGAGGCTCCTACAATGAGCAGTTCTTC; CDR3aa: CASSLFRGSYNEQFF
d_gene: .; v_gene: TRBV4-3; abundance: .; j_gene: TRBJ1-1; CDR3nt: TGCGCCAGCAGCCAAGATCCGGTTGGCAGGGTAGATGAAGCTTTCTTT; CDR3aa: CASSQDPVGRVDEAFF
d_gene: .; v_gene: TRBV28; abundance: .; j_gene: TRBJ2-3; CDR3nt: TGTGCCAGCAGTTTTCTGTTGCCTTTGGACGGAGGGGTCACAGATACGCAGTATTTT; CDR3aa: CASSFLLPLDGGVTDTQYF
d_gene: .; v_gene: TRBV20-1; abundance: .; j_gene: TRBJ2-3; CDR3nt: TGCAGTGCTAGGGTACAGGGCCCCACAGATACGCAGTATTTT; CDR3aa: CSARVQGPTDTQYF
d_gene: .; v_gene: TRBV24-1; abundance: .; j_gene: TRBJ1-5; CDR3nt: TGTGCCACCAGTGATGGGACTAGCAATCAGCCCCAGCATTTT; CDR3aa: CATSDGTSNQPQHF
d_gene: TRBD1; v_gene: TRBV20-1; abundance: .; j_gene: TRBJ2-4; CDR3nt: TGCAGTGTCGGGACAGGGGTTCAGTACTTC; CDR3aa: CSVGTGVQYF
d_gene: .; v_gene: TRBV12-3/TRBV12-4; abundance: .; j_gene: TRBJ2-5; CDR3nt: TGTGCCAGCCGGGGTCTGGAGACCCAGTACTTC; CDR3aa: CASRGLETQYF
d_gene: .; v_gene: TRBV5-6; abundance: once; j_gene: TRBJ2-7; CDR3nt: TGTGCCAGCAGCTTTAGGGTGACCTACGAGCAGTACTTC; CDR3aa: CASSFRVTYEQYF
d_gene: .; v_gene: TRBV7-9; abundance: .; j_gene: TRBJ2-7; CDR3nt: TGTGCCAGCAGCCCCACCTTGGGTTACGAGCAGTACTTC; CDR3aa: CASSPTLGYEQYF
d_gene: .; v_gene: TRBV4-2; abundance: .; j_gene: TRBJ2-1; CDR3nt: TGTGCCAGCAGCCAAGTCTCGGGGCAGAGAATCAATGAGCAGTTCTTC; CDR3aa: CASSQVSGQRINEQFF
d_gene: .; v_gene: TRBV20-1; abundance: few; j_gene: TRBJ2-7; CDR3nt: TGCAGTGCTAGCGGATCAGAGACCTACGAGCAGTACTTC; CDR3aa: CSASGSETYEQYF
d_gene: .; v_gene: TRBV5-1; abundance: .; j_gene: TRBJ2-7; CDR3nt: TGCGCCAGCAGCGGGGGACCCACTGTACCCTACGAGCAGTACTTC; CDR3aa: CASSGGPTVPYEQYF
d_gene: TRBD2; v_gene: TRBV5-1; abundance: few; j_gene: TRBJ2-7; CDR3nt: TGCGCCAGCAGCCCCATTGAGGGAGGGCCTAACTCCTACGAGCAGTACTTC; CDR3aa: CASSPIEGGPNSYEQYF
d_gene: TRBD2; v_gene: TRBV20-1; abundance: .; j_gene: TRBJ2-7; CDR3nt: TGCAGTGCTACGCACCCGGGACTAGGTGTCGAGCAGTACTTC; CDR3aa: CSATHPGLGVEQYF
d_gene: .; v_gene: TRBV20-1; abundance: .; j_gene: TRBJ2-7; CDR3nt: TGCAGTGCTAATCCGGACTCAAACGAGCAGTACTTC; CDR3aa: CSANPDSNEQYF